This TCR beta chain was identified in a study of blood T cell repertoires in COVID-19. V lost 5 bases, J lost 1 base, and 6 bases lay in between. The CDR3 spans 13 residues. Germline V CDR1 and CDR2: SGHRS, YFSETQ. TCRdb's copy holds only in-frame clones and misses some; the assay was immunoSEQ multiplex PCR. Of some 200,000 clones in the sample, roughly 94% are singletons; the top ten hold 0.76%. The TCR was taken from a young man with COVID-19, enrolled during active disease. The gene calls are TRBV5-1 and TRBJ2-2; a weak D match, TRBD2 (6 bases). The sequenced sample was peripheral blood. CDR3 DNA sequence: TGCGCCAGCAGGGAGGGGAACACCGGGGAGCTGTTTTTT. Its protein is CASREGNTGELFF.